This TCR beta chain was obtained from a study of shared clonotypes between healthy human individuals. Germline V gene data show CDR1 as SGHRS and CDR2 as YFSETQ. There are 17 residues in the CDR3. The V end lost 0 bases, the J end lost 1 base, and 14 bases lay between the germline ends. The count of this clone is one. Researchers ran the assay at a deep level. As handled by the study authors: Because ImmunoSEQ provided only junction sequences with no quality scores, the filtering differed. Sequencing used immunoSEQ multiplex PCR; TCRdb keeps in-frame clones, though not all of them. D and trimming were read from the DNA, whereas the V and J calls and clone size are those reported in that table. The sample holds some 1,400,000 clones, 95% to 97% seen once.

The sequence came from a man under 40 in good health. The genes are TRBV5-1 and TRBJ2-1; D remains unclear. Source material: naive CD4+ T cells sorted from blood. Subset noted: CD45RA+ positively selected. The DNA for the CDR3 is TGCGCCAGCAGCTTGGTCCTTCCGGGCAGATCCTACAATGAGCAGTTCTTC. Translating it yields CASSLVLPGRSYNEQFF.